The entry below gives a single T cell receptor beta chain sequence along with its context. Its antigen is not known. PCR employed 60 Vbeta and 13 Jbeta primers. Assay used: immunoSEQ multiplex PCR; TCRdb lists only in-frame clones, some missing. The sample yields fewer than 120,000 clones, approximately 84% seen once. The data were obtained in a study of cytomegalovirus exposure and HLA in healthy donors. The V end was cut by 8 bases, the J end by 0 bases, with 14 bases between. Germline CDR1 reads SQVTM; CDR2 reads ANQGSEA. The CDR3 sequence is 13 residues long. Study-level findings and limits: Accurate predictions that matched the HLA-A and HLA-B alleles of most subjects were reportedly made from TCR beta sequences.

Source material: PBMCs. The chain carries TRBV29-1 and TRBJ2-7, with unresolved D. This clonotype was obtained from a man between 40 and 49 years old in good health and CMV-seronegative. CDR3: CSTAATLSYEQYF. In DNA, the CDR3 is TGCAGCACCGCGGCGACGCTCTCCTACGAGCAGTACTTC.